Each of the 30 T cell receptor beta chains below was sequenced from the same sample in a study of blood T cells in healthy people across ages. A sample-barcoded 5' primer and a J-beta primer mix were used in a second PCR of roughly 7 to 11 cycles. MiXCR was run by TCRdb on the 5' RACE reads, yielding one entry per CDR3 protein. The table has roughly 570,000 distinct CDR3 sequences, 27% seen once; the top ten hold approximately 18%. The sample comprised blood. All receptors come from a woman aged 70 to 79 in good health.

This clonotype was detected only a few times. V and J are TRBV7-2 and TRBJ2-7; D perhaps matches TRBD2 (5 bases). The CDR3 is 14 residues long. V was shortened by 3 bases and J by 2 bases, with 11 bases between the two germline ends. CDR1 and CDR2 (germline): SGHTA, FQGNSA. The CDR3 loop is CASSFNGVTYEQYF. In DNA form, the CDR3 reads TGTGCCAGCAGCTTTAACGGGGTTACCTACGAGCAGTACTTC.

The sample holds a few counts of this clonotype. The chain recombines TRBV7-2 with TRBJ2-5, with a weak D call TRBD1 (6 bases). Trimming left V 2 bases short and J 5 bases short, with 12 bases between. CDR3 length: 14 amino acids. CDR1 SGHTA and CDR2 FQGNSA come from the germline V gene. CDR3 region: CASSLTTGMETQYF. The CDR3 region has the DNA TGTGCCAGCAGCTTAACCACAGGGATGGAGACCCAGTACTTC.

This sequence joins TRBV7-2 and TRBJ1-2, with 10 nucleotides matching TRBD1. Germline V lookup: CDR1 SGHTA, CDR2 FQGNSA. V was clipped by 5 bases and J by 3 bases; unmatched bases: 9. The CDR3 length is 16 residues. The CDR3 DNA follows: TGTGCCAGCAGCCTTAACGGACAGGGGGTGGACTATGGCTACACCTTC. Translated, it gives CASSLNGQGVDYGYTF.

This clonotype has ten or more counts. V is TRBV20-1 and J is TRBJ1-5; no firm D call. The CDR3 sequence is 13 residues long. CDR1 is DFQATT and CDR2 is SNEGSKA in the germline V gene (reference sequence). Trimming removed 0 bases from V and 4 bases from J, with 7 bases in between. The CDR3 nucleotides read TGCAGTGCTAGAGATATAACAAATCAGCCCCAGCATTTT. Its protein product is CSARDITNQPQHF.

The chain employs TRBV24-1 and TRBJ1-4; D perhaps matches TRBD1 (6 bases). The germline V gene has CDR1 KGHDR and CDR2 SFDVKD. The CDR3 is made up of 15 amino acids. The V and J ends lost 7 bases and 0 bases respectively, with 11 bases between them. CDR3 residues: CATSSRGATNEKLFF. The CDR3 nucleotides read TGTGCCACCAGCAGCAGGGGTGCAACTAATGAAAAACTGTTTTTT.

The chain carries TRBV5-1 and TRBJ2-7; D remains ambiguous. CDR1 and CDR2 from the germline V gene are SGHRS and YFSETQ. V dropped 5 bases and J dropped 2 bases, with 11 bases sitting between them. The CDR3 runs 13 residues. CDR3: CASRSSSTYEQYF. In DNA form, the CDR3 reads TGCGCCAGCAGGAGTTCATCGACCTACGAGCAGTACTTC.

The chain employs TRBV6-6 and TRBJ1-3; unclear D gene. Germline V lookup: CDR1 MNHNY, CDR2 SVGAGI (reference sequence). V gave up 5 bases and J gave up 4 bases, with 15 bases separating them. This CDR3 region has 15 residues. The CDR3 reads CASSASYSGGNTIYF. The CDR3 region has the DNA TGTGCCAGCAGTGCATCTTATTCGGGGGGAAACACCATATATTTT.

The chain couples TRBV5-1 to TRBJ2-7, with unresolved D. Germline CDR1 SGHRS, CDR2 YFSETQ. Trimming took off 3 bases at V and 0 bases at J, with 10 bases between the two ends. The CDR3 runs to 14 residues. The CDR3 reads CASSSIMSSYEQYF. CDR3 DNA: TGCGCCAGCAGCTCGATTATGTCCTCCTACGAGCAGTACTTC.

J is TRBJ1-1 and V is TRBV6-2 or TRBV6-3; D is unresolved. The CDR3 spans 13 residues. The germline V gene has CDR1 MNHEY and CDR2 SVGEGT. V was cut by 6 bases and J by 3 bases, with 11 bases left in between. CDR3 in amino acids: CASREGKHTEAFF. CDR3 in DNA: TGTGCCAGCAGAGAGGGAAAGCACACTGAAGCTTTCTTT.

The genes are TRBV10-3 and TRBJ2-1; a possible D gene is TRBD2 (6 bases). The DNA end is a closer match to TRBJ2-7, so the J assignment may be wrong. CDR1 and CDR2 from the germline V gene are ENHRY and SYGVKD. The CDR3 extends over 15 amino acids. The CDR3 coding sequence is TGTGCCATTAGCCGGGGGACCTCTCGTACCTACGAGCAGTACTTC. Translation: CAISRGTSRTYEQYF.

This chain links TRBV6-2 or TRBV6-3 with TRBJ2-7; 10 bases match TRBD1. Germline trimming cut 6 bases from V and 0 bases from J; bases unmatched to any gene: 11. The CDR3 is made up of 17 amino acids. Germline V gives CDR1 MNHEY, CDR2 SVGEGT. CDR3 nucleotide sequence: TGTGCCAGCAGCCACGGGACAGGGGATCCCTACTCCTACGAGCAGTACTTC. As protein: CASSHGTGDPYSYEQYF.

The J gene is TRBJ1-2, the V gene TRBV18; D is ambiguous. Trimming cost V 4 bases and J 8 bases, with 8 bases left between them. The CDR3 runs 11 residues. Germline-derived CDR1 and CDR2 are KGHSH and LQKENI. The CDR3 DNA follows: TGTGCCAGCTCACAGACGGGGGGCTACACCTTC. Translating it yields CASSQTGGYTF.

The V call is TRBV7-6, the J call TRBJ1-3, with D perhaps TRBD1 (6 bases). Trimming cost V 2 bases and J 8 bases, with 7 bases left between them. This CDR3 has 12 residues. Germline assignment: CDR1 SGHVS and CDR2 FNYEAQ. The DNA for the CDR3 is TGTGCCAGCAGCTTAAGGGGGGACACCATATATTTT. This encodes CASSLRGDTIYF.

This clonotype has just a few counts. The genes are TRBV20-1 and TRBJ2-3; D is possibly TRBD2 (6 bases). V lost 1 base to trimming and J lost 1 base, with 18 bases between them. Germline V gene sequence: CDR1 DFQATT, CDR2 SNEGSKA (reference sequence). The CDR3 length is 17 residues. The CDR3 bases are TGCAGTGCTAGAGGAAAGGGACTCTACCGGGGCACAGATACGCAGTATTTT. It codes for CSARGKGLYRGTDTQYF.

This clonotype was observed a handful of times. The CDR3 sequence is CASSLSGRQEAFF. The CDR3 DNA reads TGTGCCAGCAGCCTTAGTGGGCGGCAGGAAGCTTTCTTT. The rearrangement links TRBV11-1 to TRBJ1-1; D unclear. Germline CDR1 is SGHAT and CDR2 is FQDESV (reference sequence). The germline V and J ends were trimmed by 5 bases and 8 bases, with 15 bases remaining between them. The CDR3 consists of 13 residues.

The chain carries TRBV6-4 and TRBJ2-6; perhaps TRBD2 as D (5 bases). The CDR3 contains 14 residues. Germline V gives CDR1 MRHNA, CDR2 SNTAGT. Deletions cut 6 bases from V and 2 bases from J, with 8 bases between. The chain's CDR3 is CASREGAGANVLTF. CDR3 DNA sequence: TGTGCCAGCAGAGAGGGTGCTGGGGCCAACGTCCTGACTTTC.

The rearrangement joins TRBV18 to TRBJ1-1, with 12 nucleotides matching TRBD1. This CDR3 spans 17 amino acids. From germline, CDR1 is KGHSH and CDR2 LQKENI. The V segment lost 6 bases and the J segment 6 bases; nucleotides outside the gene matches: 14. The CDR3 sequence: CASSAGGTGGKVAEAFF. As DNA, the CDR3 is TGTGCCAGCTCTGCCGGAGGGACAGGGGGCAAAGTAGCTGAAGCTTTCTTT.

This clonotype was seen repeatedly, ten times or more. V is TRBV27 and J is TRBJ1-6, with 8 bases that match TRBD1. The germline gives CDR1 MNHEY, CDR2 SMNVEV (reference sequence). This CDR3 has 14 residues. Germline trimming cut 5 bases from V and 14 bases from J; bases unmatched to any gene: 11. CDR3 sequence: CASSPWTGSMALHF. The CDR3, as DNA: TGTGCCAGCAGTCCTTGGACAGGGAGTATGGCCCTCCACTTT.

This clonotype was seen a few times. With a much larger clone just one base away, this may be a read error. The genes are TRBV4-1 and TRBJ2-7; D gene ambiguous. Per germline, CDR1 MGHRA and CDR2 YSYEKL. This CDR3 comprises 14 residues. Written as DNA, the CDR3 is TGCGTCAGCAGCCAACCCCTTATCTCCTACGAGCAGTACTTC. It encodes CVSSQPLISYEQYF.

V is TRBV12-5 and J is TRBJ2-3; TRBD2 matches at 10 bases. This CDR3 is 17 amino acids long. V lost 4 bases and J lost 5; bases outside the gene matches: 12. The germline V gene has CDR1 LGHNT and CDR2 FRNRAP. CDR3 residues: CASGSPAAGGLGDTQYF. The CDR3 DNA sequence: TGTGCTAGTGGTTCCCCTGCAGCGGGGGGGCTTGGAGATACGCAGTATTTT. Looking up the rest from reference TRBV12-5 and TRBJ2-3 gives the full variable domain: DARVTQTPRHKVTEMGQEVTMRCQPILGHNTVFWYRQTMMQGLELLAYFRNRAPLDDSGMPKDRFSAEMPDATLATLKIQPSEPRDSAVYFCASGSPAAGGLGDTQYFGPGTRLTVL.

This clonotype was seen more than once but under ten times. The junction and the germline gene differ at one end; a read error may be behind it. The V gene is TRBV7-2, the J gene TRBJ2-1; maybe TRBD2 (6 bases). Germline V gene lookup returns CDR1 SGHTA and CDR2 FQGNSA. CDR3 length equals 16 residues. CDR3 coding DNA: TGTGCCAGCAGCTTAGTAGGAGGGAGCTCCTACAATGAGCAGCTCTTC. Translated: CASSLVGGSSYNEQLF.

V gene TRBV18 combines with J gene TRBJ1-5; the D gene is possibly TRBD1 (5 bases). CDR3 size: 17 residues. The germline V gene has CDR1 KGHSH and CDR2 LQKENI. V was cut by 3 bases and J by 5 bases, with 20 bases left in between. The CDR3 DNA sequence: TGTGCCAGCTCACCTCTGGGGACCTCGAGAGGGGATCAGCCCCAGCATTTT. This translates into CASSPLGTSRGDQPQHF. The complete variable domain, with remaining parts taken from reference TRBV18 and TRBJ1-5, reads NAGVMQNPRHLVRRRGQEARLRCSPMKGHSHVYWYRQLPEEGLKFMVYLQKENIIDESGMPKERFSAEFPKEGPSILRIQQVVRGDSAAYFCASSPLGTSRGDQPQHFGDGTRLSIL.

This clonotype was counted a few times. This chain links TRBV7-9 with TRBJ2-1; tentative D call: TRBD2 (5 bases). Germline V gene sequence: CDR1 SEHNR, CDR2 FQNEAQ (reference sequence). This CDR3 is built from 14 residues. DNA of the CDR3: TGTACCGGAGCCCGTAGCGCTCGATACAATGAGCAGTTCTTC. Amino acid sequence: CTGARSARYNEQFF.

This clonotype was counted a few times. The V and J genes are TRBV4-3 and TRBJ2-1; 8 nucleotides line up with TRBD1. Germline assignment: CDR1 LGHNA and CDR2 YSLEER. The V gene end was trimmed by 0 bases and the J gene end by 7 bases; junction bases not matched to a gene: 8. The length of the CDR3 is 16 residues. The CDR3 is CASSQDRTGGGNEQFF. CDR3 in DNA: TGCGCCAGCAGCCAAGATAGAACAGGGGGTGGAAATGAGCAGTTCTTC.

This clonotype has more than one count but fewer than ten. The rearrangement uses TRBV4-3 and TRBJ2-2; 7 positions agree with TRBD1. With 4 bases clipped from V and 4 bases from J, the junction kept 18 bases outside the gene matches. The CDR3 extends over 19 amino acids. Germline loops: CDR1 LGHNA, CDR2 YSLEER. The CDR3 DNA reads as TGCGCCAGCAGCCGCCAGAGAGGGAACAGGGGAAGTGGCACCGGGGAGCTGTTTTTT. This encodes CASSRQRGNRGSGTGELFF.

The chain carries TRBV7-9 and TRBJ1-4, with D perhaps matching TRBD1 (6 bases). CDR3 length: 14 residues. Germline V gene sequence: CDR1 SEHNR, CDR2 FQNEAQ (reference sequence). The V gene lost 3 bases and the J gene lost 6 bases, with 11 bases spanning the gap. In nucleotides, the CDR3 is TGTGCCAGCAGCTTGGGGGGGGCTTATGAAAAACTGTTTTTT. As protein: CASSLGGAYEKLFF.

The V call is TRBV20-1, the J call TRBJ2-2, with TRBD2 matching 9 bases. J gave up 5 bases and V 6 bases, and 7 bases lay outside the gene matches. Per germline, CDR1 DFQATT and CDR2 SNEGSKA (reference sequence). The CDR3 totals 14 residues. In nucleotides, the CDR3 is TGCAGTGCCCGAATAGCGGGGGAAACCGGGGAGCTGTTTTTT. Its protein product is CSARIAGETGELFF.

CDR3 bases: TGTGCCAGCCGAATTCTGGGACGTACCTCCTACGAGCAGTACTTC. Translation gives CASRILGRTSYEQYF. The genes are TRBV12-3 or TRBV12-4 and TRBJ2-7, with D tentatively TRBD1 or TRBD2 (5 bases each). Trimming stripped 8 bases from V and 0 bases from J, with 17 bases between. The CDR3 covers 15 residues.

The V gene is TRBV3-1, the J gene TRBJ1-2, with D uncertain. The V gene lost 2 bases and the J gene lost 4 bases, with 5 bases spanning the gap. CDR3 length: 12 residues. Germline CDR1 is LGHDT and CDR2 is YNNKEL (reference sequence). The CDR3 DNA sequence: TGTGCCAGCAGCCAATACAGCTATGGCTACACCTTC. This sequence encodes CASSQYSYGYTF. Supplemented by reference TRBV3-1 and TRBJ1-2, the full variable domain reads DTAVSQTPKYLVTQMGNDKSIKCEQNLGHDTMYWYKQDSKKFLKIMFSYNNKELIINETVPNRFSPKSPDKAHLNLHINSLELGDSAVYFCASSQYSYGYTFGSGTRLTVV.

This clonotype showed up just a few times. The chain couples TRBV28 to TRBJ2-5, with 10 bases matching TRBD2. CDR3 length: 16 residues. V shed 5 bases, J shed 5 bases, and the junction held 11 bases outside the gene matches. Germline values: CDR1 MDHEN, CDR2 SYDVKM. The CDR3, as DNA: TGTGCCAGCAGTCCCACCGGACTAGCGGTCGGCGAGACCCAGTACTTC. Amino acids: CASSPTGLAVGETQYF.